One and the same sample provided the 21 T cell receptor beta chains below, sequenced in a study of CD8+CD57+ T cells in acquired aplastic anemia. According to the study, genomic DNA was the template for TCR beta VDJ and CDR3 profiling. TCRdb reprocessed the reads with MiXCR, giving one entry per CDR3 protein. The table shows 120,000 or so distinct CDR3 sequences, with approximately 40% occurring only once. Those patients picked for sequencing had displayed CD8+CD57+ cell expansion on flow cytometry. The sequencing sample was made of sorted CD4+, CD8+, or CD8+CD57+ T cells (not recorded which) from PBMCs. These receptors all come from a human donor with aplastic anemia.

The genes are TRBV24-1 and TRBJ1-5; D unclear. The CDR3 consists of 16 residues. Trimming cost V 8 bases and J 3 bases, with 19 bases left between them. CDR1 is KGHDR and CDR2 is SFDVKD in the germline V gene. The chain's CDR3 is CATTRKGNLYNQPQHF. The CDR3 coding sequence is TGTGCCACCACCCGAAAGGGAAATTTGTACAATCAGCCCCAGCATTTT.

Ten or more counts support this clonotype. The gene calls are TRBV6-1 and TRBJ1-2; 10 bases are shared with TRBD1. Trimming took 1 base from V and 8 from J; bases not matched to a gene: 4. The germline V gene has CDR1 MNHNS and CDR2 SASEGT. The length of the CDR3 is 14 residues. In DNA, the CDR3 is TGTGCCAGCAGTGAAGAGGACAGGGGGAGAGGCTACACCTTC. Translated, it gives CASSEEDRGRGYTF.

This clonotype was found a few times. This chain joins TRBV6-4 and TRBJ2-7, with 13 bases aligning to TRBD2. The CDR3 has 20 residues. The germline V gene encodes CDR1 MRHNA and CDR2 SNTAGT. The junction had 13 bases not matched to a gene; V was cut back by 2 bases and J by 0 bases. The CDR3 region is CASSDPMKTSGGPPSYEQYV. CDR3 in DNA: TGTGCCAGCAGTGACCCGATGAAGACTAGCGGGGGGCCCCCCTCCTACGAGCAGTACGTC.

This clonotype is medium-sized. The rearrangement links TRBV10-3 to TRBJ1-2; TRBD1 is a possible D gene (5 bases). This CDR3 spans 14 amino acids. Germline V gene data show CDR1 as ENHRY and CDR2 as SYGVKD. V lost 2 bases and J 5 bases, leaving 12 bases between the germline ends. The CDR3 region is CAISEVGPLYGYTF. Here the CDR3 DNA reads TGTGCCATCAGTGAGGTGGGACCCTTGTATGGCTACACCTTC.

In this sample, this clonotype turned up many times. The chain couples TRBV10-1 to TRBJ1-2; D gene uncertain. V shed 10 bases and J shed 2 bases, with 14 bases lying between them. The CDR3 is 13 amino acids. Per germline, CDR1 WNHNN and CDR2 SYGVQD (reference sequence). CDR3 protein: CANDIQRNYGYTF. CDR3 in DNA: TGCGCCAACGATATACAGCGCAACTATGGCTACACCTTC.

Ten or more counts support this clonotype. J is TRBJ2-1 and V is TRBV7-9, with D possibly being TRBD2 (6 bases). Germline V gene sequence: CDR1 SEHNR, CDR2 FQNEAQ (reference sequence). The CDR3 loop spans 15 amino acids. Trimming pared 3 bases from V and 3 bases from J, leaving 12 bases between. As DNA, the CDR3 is TGTGCCAGCAGCTTGGGGGACTCCGGCTACAATGAGCAGTTCTTC. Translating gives CASSLGDSGYNEQFF.

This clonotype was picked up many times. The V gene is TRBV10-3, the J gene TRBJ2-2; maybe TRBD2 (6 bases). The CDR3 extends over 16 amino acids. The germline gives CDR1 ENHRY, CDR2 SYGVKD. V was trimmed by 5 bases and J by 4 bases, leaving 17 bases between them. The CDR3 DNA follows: TGTGCCATCAGTCCCCGGGAGAGCGTTACCACCGGGGAGCTGTTTTTT. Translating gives CAISPRESVTTGELFF.

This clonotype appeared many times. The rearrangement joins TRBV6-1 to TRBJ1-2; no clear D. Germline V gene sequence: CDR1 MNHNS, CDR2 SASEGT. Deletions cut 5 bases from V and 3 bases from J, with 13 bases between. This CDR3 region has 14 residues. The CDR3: CASSPITLYYGYTF. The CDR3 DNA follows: TGTGCCAGCAGTCCCATAACACTTTACTATGGCTACACCTTC.

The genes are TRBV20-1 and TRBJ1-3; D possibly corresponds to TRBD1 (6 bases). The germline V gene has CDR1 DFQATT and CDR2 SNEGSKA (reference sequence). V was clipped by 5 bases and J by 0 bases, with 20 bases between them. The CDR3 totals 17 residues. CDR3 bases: TGCAGTGCTGGCCTTGGGGGGGGGCGACCCTCTGGAAACACCATATATTTT. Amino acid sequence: CSAGLGGGRPSGNTIYF.

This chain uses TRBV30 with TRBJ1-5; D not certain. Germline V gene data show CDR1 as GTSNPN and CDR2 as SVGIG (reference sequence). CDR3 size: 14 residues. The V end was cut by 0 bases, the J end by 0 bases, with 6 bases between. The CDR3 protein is CAWSVVHSNQPQHF. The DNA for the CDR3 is TGTGCCTGGAGTGTGGTTCATAGCAATCAGCCCCAGCATTTT.

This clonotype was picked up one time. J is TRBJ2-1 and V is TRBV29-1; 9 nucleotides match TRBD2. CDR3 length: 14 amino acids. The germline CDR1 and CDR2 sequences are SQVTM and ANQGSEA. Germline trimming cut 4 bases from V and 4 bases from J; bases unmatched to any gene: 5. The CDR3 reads CSVGGGAAYNEQFF. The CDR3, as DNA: TGCAGCGTTGGCGGGGGGGCCGCGTACAATGAGCAGTTCTTC.

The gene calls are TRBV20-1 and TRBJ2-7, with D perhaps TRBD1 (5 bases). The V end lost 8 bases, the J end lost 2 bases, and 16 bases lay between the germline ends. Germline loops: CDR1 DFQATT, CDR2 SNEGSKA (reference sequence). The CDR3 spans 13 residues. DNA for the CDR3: TGCAGTATAGGGGTCACATCAACCTACGAGCAGTACTTC. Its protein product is CSIGVTSTYEQYF.

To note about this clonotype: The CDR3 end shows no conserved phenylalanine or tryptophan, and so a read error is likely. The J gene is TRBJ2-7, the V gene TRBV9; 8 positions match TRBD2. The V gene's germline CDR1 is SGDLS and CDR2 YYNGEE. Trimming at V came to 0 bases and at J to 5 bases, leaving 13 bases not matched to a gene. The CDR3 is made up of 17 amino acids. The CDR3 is CASSVDPVGLVRNEQYS. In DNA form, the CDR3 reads TGTGCCAGCAGCGTAGATCCTGTGGGACTAGTTAGGAACGAGCAGTACTCC.

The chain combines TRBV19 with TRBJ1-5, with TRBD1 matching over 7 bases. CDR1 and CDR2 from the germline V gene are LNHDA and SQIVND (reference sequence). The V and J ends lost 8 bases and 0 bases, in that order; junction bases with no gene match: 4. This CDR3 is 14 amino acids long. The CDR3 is CASHRGYSNQPQHF. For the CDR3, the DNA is TGTGCCAGTCACAGGGGTTATAGCAATCAGCCCCAGCATTTT. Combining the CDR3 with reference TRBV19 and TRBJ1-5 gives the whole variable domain DGGITQSPKYLFRKEGQNVTLSCEQNLNHDAMYWYRQDPGQGLRLIYYSQIVNDFQKGDIAEGYSVSREKKESFPLTVTSAQKNPTAFYLCASHRGYSNQPQHFGDGTRLSIL.

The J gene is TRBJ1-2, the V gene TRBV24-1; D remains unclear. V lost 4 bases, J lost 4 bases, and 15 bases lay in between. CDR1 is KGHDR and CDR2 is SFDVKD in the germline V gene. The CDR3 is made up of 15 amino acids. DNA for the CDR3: TGTGCCACCAGTGAACCAGACTCGGACCTCTATGGCTACACCTTC. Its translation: CATSEPDSDLYGYTF.

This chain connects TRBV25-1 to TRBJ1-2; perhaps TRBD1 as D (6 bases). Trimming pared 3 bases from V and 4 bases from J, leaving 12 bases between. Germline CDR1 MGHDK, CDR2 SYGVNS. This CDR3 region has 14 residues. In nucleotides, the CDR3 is TGTGCCAGCAGTGAGAAGGGGGTGGGCTATGGCTACACCTTC. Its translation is CASSEKGVGYGYTF.

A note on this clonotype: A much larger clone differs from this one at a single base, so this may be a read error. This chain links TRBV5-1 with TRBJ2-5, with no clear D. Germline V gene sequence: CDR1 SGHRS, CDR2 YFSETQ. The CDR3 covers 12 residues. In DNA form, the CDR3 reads TGCGCCGGCAGCTTATTGGGAGAGACCCAGTACTTC. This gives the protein CAGSLLGETQYF.

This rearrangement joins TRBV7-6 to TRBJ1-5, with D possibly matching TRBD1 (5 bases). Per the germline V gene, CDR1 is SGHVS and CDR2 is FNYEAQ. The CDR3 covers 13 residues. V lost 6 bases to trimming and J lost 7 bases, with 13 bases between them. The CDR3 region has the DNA TGTGCCAGCAGTGTTGAGGGGCCCCAGCCCCAGCATTTT. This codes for CASSVEGPQPQHF.

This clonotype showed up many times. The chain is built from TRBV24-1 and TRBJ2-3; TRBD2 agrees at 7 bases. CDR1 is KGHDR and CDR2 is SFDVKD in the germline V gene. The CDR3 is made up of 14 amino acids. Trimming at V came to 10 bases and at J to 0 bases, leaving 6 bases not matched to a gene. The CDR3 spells CATQRGPSTDTQYF. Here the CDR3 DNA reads TGTGCCACTCAGCGGGGCCCCAGCACAGATACGCAGTATTTT.

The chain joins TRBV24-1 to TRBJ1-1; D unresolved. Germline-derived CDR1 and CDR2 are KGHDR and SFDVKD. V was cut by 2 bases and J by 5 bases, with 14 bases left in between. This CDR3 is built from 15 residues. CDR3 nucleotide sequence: TGTGCCACCAGTGATTACGTCCGGGCGCCGACTGAAGCTTTCTTT. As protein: CATSDYVRAPTEAFF.

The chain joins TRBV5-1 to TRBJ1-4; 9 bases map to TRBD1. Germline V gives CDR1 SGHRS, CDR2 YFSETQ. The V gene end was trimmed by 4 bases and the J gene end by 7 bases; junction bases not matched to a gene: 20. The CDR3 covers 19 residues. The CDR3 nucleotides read TGCGCCAGCAGCGACGGCGGGGGACAGGGACTCTCCGCGGGTGAAAAACTGTTTTTT. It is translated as CASSDGGGQGLSAGEKLFF.